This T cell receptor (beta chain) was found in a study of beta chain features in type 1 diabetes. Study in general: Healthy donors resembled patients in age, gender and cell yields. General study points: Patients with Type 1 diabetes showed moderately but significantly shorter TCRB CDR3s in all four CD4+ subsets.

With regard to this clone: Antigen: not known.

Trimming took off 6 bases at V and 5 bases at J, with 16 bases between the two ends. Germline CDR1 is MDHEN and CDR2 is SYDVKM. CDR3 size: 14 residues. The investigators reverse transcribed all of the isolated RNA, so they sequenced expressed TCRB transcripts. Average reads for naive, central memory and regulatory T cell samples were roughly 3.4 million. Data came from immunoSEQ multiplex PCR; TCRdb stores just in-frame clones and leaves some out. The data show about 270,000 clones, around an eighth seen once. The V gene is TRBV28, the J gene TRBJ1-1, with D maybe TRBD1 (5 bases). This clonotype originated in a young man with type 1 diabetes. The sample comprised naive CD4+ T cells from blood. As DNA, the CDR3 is TGTGCCAGCAGCTTTCACCCCGGGGGGACTGAAGCTTTCTTT. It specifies CASSFHPGGTEAFF.